These T cell receptor beta chains were read from a single sample in a study of blood T cell repertoires in COVID-19. Generated by immunoSEQ multiplex PCR, the TCRdb table keeps only in-frame clones and is missing some. The data contain tens of thousands of clones, roughly nine tenths of them singletons. The material sequenced was peripheral blood. These receptors were taken from a human donor in a cohort sampled during active COVID-19. Each CDR3 is given with its conserved first and last residue. The D gene is left open where the match is weak. Clone size appears in some rows only: once, few, many, or a class for an expanded clone.

d_call | j_call | v_call | clone_size | cdr3_nt | cdr3_aa
TRBD1 | TRBJ1-1 | TRBV19 | NA | TGTGCCAGTAGTCCCAGACAGGGGACGGACACTGAAGCTTTCTTT | CASSPRQGTDTEAFF
TRBD1 | TRBJ1-5 | TRBV19 | NA | TGTGCCAGTACTCCGGACAGGGGGCAGCCCCAGCATTTT | CASTPDRGQPQHF
TRBD1 | TRBJ2-1 | TRBV9 | NA | TGTGCCAGCAGCTTCCGGGACAGGTTTTTCAATGAGCAGTTCTTC | CASSFRDRFFNEQFF
NA | TRBJ2-7 | TRBV30 | NA | TGTGCCTGGAGCCGCCGCGACGGGTGGGACGAGCAGTACTTC | CAWSRRDGWDEQYF
NA | TRBJ1-1 | TRBV6-5 | NA | TGTGCCAGCAGTTACTCGACCACAGGGAACACTGAAGCTTTCTTT | CASSYSTTGNTEAFF
NA | TRBJ1-4 | TRBV4-3 | NA | TGCGCCAGCAGCCAAGAGGCAGCGGGGGGAACTAATGAAAAACTGTTTTTT | CASSQEAAGGTNEKLFF
TRBD1 | TRBJ2-1 | TRBV2 | NA | TGTGCCAGCAGCGTCACAGGGGGCCCTTACAATGAGCAGTTCTTC | CASSVTGGPYNEQFF
TRBD1 | TRBJ1-1 | TRBV2 | NA | TGTGCCAGCAATATTTACTACAGGGGGCCGGAGGGGACTGAAGCTTTCTTT | CASNIYYRGPEGTEAFF
TRBD2 | TRBJ2-7 | TRBV7-8 | NA | TGTGCCAGCAGCTTAGGGGGGACTAGCGGGGACTACGAGCAGTACTTC | CASSLGGTSGDYEQYF
TRBD2 | TRBJ2-1 | TRBV28 | NA | TGTGCCAGCAGTTTACCGGGGGGAGGGCCCTACAATGAGCAGTTCTTC | CASSLPGGGPYNEQFF
NA | TRBJ1-6 | TRBV6-2/TRBV6-3 | NA | TGTGCCAGCAGTTACATGGGGGCTAATTCACCCCTCCACTTT | CASSYMGANSPLHF
TRBD2 | TRBJ2-7 | TRBV5-6 | NA | TGTGCCAGCAGCTTGGCCGGACTAGCGGGATCCTACGAGCAGTACTTC | CASSLAGLAGSYEQYF
NA | TRBJ1-2 | TRBV7-9 | NA | TGTGCCAGCAGCTTAAGCGGGGCCAACTATGGCTACACCTTC | CASSLSGANYGYTF
TRBD1 | TRBJ1-1 | TRBV5-6 | NA | TGTGCCAGCAGCCGCACACAGGGGGCGGAGGTGAACACTGAAGCTTTCTTT | CASSRTQGAEVNTEAFF
TRBD2 | TRBJ2-7 | TRBV5-6 | NA | TGTGCCAGCAGCTCCACAGCGGGACCAACCTACGAGCAGTACTTC | CASSSTAGPTYEQYF
TRBD1 | TRBJ2-7 | TRBV9 | NA | TGTGCCAGCAGCGTAGAGGCAGGGGGCAACGAGCAGTACTTC | CASSVEAGGNEQYF
NA | TRBJ1-5 | TRBV19 | NA | TGTGCCAGTAGTATAGATCTATTCGGGAATCAGCCCCAGCATTTT | CASSIDLFGNQPQHF
TRBD2 | TRBJ2-1 | TRBV9 | NA | TGTGCCAGCAGCCCCCGAACCGGGACTAGCGGGAGGAATGAGCAGTTCTTC | CASSPRTGTSGRNEQFF
TRBD2 | TRBJ2-1 | TRBV6-2/TRBV6-3 | NA | TGTGCCAGCAGTGATTCACTAGCGGGGGGCCTTGAGTTCTTC | CASSDSLAGGLEFF
NA | TRBJ1-5 | TRBV5-5 | NA | TGTGCCAGCAGCTTGGTTTCCCAGGATCAGCCCCAGCATTTT | CASSLVSQDQPQHF
TRBD1 | TRBJ1-2 | TRBV25-1 | NA | TGTGCCAGCAGTGAGGTGGACAGGGGGAATGGCTACACCTTC | CASSEVDRGNGYTF
NA | TRBJ2-3 | TRBV30 | few | TGTGCCTGGAGTGCGACAATGCTTCAACCGGGACAACCCACAGATACGCAGTATTTT | CAWSATMLQPGQPTDTQYF
TRBD2 | TRBJ2-5 | TRBV18 | NA | TGTGCCAGCTCTATGGGCAGCGGGGGCCAAGAGACCCAGTACTTC | CASSMGSGGQETQYF
NA | TRBJ2-7 | TRBV28 | NA | TGTGCCAGCAATTTAGAGACTAATCGCGAGCAGTACTTC | CASNLETNREQYF
NA | TRBJ1-2 | TRBV6-2/TRBV6-3 | NA | TGTGCCAGCAGTTCCAGGGGTTCATTCGGTTACACCTTC | CASSSRGSFGYTF
NA | TRBJ2-3 | TRBV3-1/TRBV3-2 | NA | TGTGCCAGCAGCCCTCAGGTGGCAGCCGGATATACGCAGTATTTT | CASSPQVAAGYTQYF
NA | TRBJ1-2 | TRBV27 | once | TGTGCCAGCAGGCAGACAGGATCTGTACCTGGCTACACCTTC | CASRQTGSVPGYTF
TRBD1 | TRBJ2-1 | TRBV28 | NA | TGTGCCAGCAGTTTGCCAGGGACAGGGGGCTACAATGAGCAGTTCTTC | CASSLPGTGGYNEQFF
NA | TRBJ1-5 | TRBV7-9 | NA | TGTGCCAGCAGCCCCTTCCCAGGAAATCAGCCCCAGCATTTT | CASSPFPGNQPQHF
TRBD1 | TRBJ2-7 | TRBV5-1 | NA | TGCGCCAGCAGCGGAACAGGGGTCGCCTACGAGCAGTACTTC | CASSGTGVAYEQYF
NA | TRBJ1-5 | TRBV2 | NA | TGTGCCAGCAGTGCCACTCCGACAGCAACTTATCAGCCCCAGCATTTT | CASSATPTATYQPQHF
TRBD2 | TRBJ2-1 | TRBV9 | NA | TGTGCCAGCAGCGTAGGGCTAGCGGGAGTCGATGAGCAGTTCTTC | CASSVGLAGVDEQFF
NA | TRBJ1-1 | TRBV7-9 | NA | TGTGCCAGCAGCTTACAGGGAGAAGCTTTCTTT | CASSLQGEAFF
NA | TRBJ2-7 | TRBV18 | NA | TGTGCCAGCTCACCCGAGGGAGGGGGTTACGAGCAGTACTTC | CASSPEGGGYEQYF
TRBD2 | TRBJ2-7 | TRBV5-4 | NA | TGTGCCAGCAGCTTGCTAGCGGGAGGGTTATACGAGCAGTACTTC | CASSLLAGGLYEQYF
TRBD2 | TRBJ2-3 | TRBV27 | NA | TGTGCCAGCAGTTTCTACCGATTCCCGATCACTAGCGGGGGGGCCAGGAGGTTTGGAGATACGCAGTATTTT | CASSFYRFPITSGGARRFGDTQYF
NA | TRBJ2-2 | TRBV5-6 | once | TGTGCCAGCAGAGGGGGTAAAAACACCGGGGAGCTGTTTTTT | CASRGGKNTGELFF
NA | TRBJ2-7 | TRBV28 | once | TGTGCCAGCATTCGGGGAAGCTCCTACGAGCAGTACTTC | CASIRGSSYEQYF
NA | TRBJ1-3 | TRBV9 | NA | TGTGCCAGCAGCCCCCGAGACAGCCGCTCTGGAAACACCATATATTTT | CASSPRDSRSGNTIYF
NA | TRBJ1-2 | TRBV29-1 | NA | TGCAGCGTTGGTACAGGGACTAACTATGGCTACACCTTC | CSVGTGTNYGYTF
TRBD2 | TRBJ2-3 | TRBV5-1 | NA | TGCGCCAGCAGTGAACGGGCTAGCGGGGGTATGGATACGCAGTATTTT | CASSERASGGMDTQYF
NA | TRBJ1-2 | TRBV9 | NA | TGTGCCAGCAGCGTAGGTTCGTCCGGCTATGGCTACACCTTC | CASSVGSSGYGYTF
NA | TRBJ2-2 | TRBV5-1 | NA | TGCGCCAGCAGCTCCCGGGGAACAAACACCGGGGAGCTGTTTTTT | CASSSRGTNTGELFF
TRBD1 | TRBJ1-1 | TRBV12-5 | NA | TGTGCTAGTGGTTGGGACAGGGGACCTGAAGCTTTCTTT | CASGWDRGPEAFF
NA | TRBJ2-7 | TRBV18 | NA | TGTGCCAGCTCACCGGGCCGATATTCCTACGAGCAGTACTTC | CASSPGRYSYEQYF
TRBD2 | TRBJ2-3 | TRBV7-2 | NA | TGTGCCAGCAGCCCAAACAGCGGGGGGAGGTCAGATACGCAGTATTTT | CASSPNSGGRSDTQYF
TRBD2 | TRBJ2-3 | TRBV5-4 | NA | TGTGCCTGCCGGCGGGGGACCACAGATACGCAGTATTTT | CACRRGTTDTQYF
NA | TRBJ2-1 | TRBV28 | NA | TGTGCCAGCAACGGCCAAACAGGAAACAATGAGCAGTTCTTC | CASNGQTGNNEQFF
TRBD1 | TRBJ1-1 | TRBV4-2 | NA | TGTGCCAGCAGCCGGGACAGGGGGAACACTGAAGCTTTCTTT | CASSRDRGNTEAFF
TRBD1 | TRBJ1-5 | TRBV28 | NA | TGTGCCAGCACCTCCGGGACAGGGGCGAGCAATCAGCCCCAGCATTTT | CASTSGTGASNQPQHF
NA | TRBJ2-5 | TRBV7-6 | NA | TGTGCCAGCAGCTTCACCGGGACACCACAAGAGACCCAGTACTTC | CASSFTGTPQETQYF
TRBD2 | TRBJ2-1 | TRBV27 | NA | TGTGCCATTAACGTGGGTAGCGGGAGGGCCACTCTCAATGAGCAGTTCTTC | CAINVGSGRATLNEQFF
TRBD1 | TRBJ2-7 | TRBV12-3/TRBV12-4 | NA | TGTGCCAGCAGTTGGACAGGGATCTACGAGCAGTACTTC | CASSWTGIYEQYF
TRBD2 | TRBJ2-3 | TRBV3-1/TRBV3-2 | once | TGTGCCAGCAGTCTCCTAGCGGGAGGGCCTGGGGATACGCAGTATTTT | CASSLLAGGPGDTQYF
TRBD1 | TRBJ1-2 | TRBV30 | NA | TGTGCCTGGAGCCCGGGACAGGGGGCGGCTGGCTACACCTTC | CAWSPGQGAAGYTF
TRBD1 | TRBJ1-2 | TRBV7-9 | once | TGTGCCAGCAGCGCGTCAGGGGGCCGGGGCTACACCTTC | CASSASGGRGYTF
TRBD1 | TRBJ2-1 | TRBV5-1 | NA | TGCGCCAGCAGCTACGGGGACAGAAGCTCCTACAATGAGCAGTTCTTC | CASSYGDRSSYNEQFF
NA | TRBJ2-7 | TRBV6-5 | NA | TGTGCCAGCAGTTTGACGCAGGACTACTCCTACGAGCAGTACTTC | CASSLTQDYSYEQYF
TRBD2 | TRBJ2-2 | TRBV24-1 | NA | TGTGCCACCAGTGCCCGTACTAGCGGGAGAGCCGGGGAGCTGTTTTTT | CATSARTSGRAGELFF